This is a list of T cell receptor beta chains from one sample in a study of T cells after posttransplantation cyclophosphamide. Profiled with immunoSEQ multiplex PCR; TCRdb holds only in-frame clones, not every one. Of approximately 52,000 clones in the sample, roughly 86% were seen once. Sequenced material: PBMCs. Source of these receptors: a young man with a blood cancer, CMV-positive, and with a related stem cell donor. Each CDR3 is given with its conserved first and last residue. Fields, in order: V gene, J gene, clone size, D gene, CDR3 protein, CDR3 DNA. The D gene is left open where the match is weak. Not all rows give a size; the values are once, few, many and, for expanded clones, a class.

>TRBV9|TRBJ2-1|NA|NA
CASSVGGLVPLF
TGTGCCAGCAGCGTAGGGGGACTGGTCCCGCTCTTC
>TRBV9|TRBJ2-3|NA|TRBD1
CASSGDRGERTDTQYF
TGTGCCAGCAGCGGTGACAGGGGAGAAAGAACAGATACGCAGTATTTT
>TRBV27|TRBJ1-6|NA|NA
CASRTWAISVDNSPLHF
TGTGCCAGCAGAACCTGGGCCATTTCGGTAGATAATTCACCCCTCCACTTT
>TRBV5-5|TRBJ1-2|NA|NA
CASSLAEGGNTYGYTF
TGTGCCAGCAGCTTGGCCGAGGGGGGGAACACCTATGGCTACACCTTC
>TRBV7-2|TRBJ1-2|NA|TRBD1
CASSSGDSLNYGYTF
TGTGCCAGCAGCTCCGGGGACAGCCTTAACTATGGCTACACCTTC
>TRBV6-5|TRBJ1-6|NA|TRBD1
CASSRTGTGITPLHF
TGTGCCAGCAGTCGAACCGGGACAGGGATCACACCCCTCCACTTT
>TRBV19|TRBJ1-1|few|NA
CASSISGRGGRAFF
TGTGCCAGTAGTATCTCGGGGAGGGGGGGCAGAGCTTTCTTT
>TRBV28|TRBJ1-1|NA|TRBD1
CASIPRGRGFINTEAFF
TGTGCCAGCATCCCCAGGGGCAGGGGGTTTATCAACACTGAAGCTTTCTTT
>TRBV18|TRBJ1-2|NA|NA
CASSPRGGARLDYGYTF
TGTGCCAGCTCACCACGCGGGGGGGCCAGGTTGGACTATGGCTACACCTTC
>TRBV4-1|TRBJ2-3|NA|NA
CASSQEDSSTPSSTDTQYF
TGCGCCAGCAGCCAAGAAGACTCTAGTACTCCCAGTAGCACAGATACGCAGTATTTT
>TRBV5-1|TRBJ1-2|NA|TRBD1
CASSGTGGLQYGYTF
TGCGCCAGCAGCGGGACAGGGGGCTTGCAATATGGCTACACCTTC
>TRBV6-1|TRBJ2-1|NA|TRBD1
CASSEGQGAGEQFF
TGTGCCAGCAGTGAGGGACAGGGGGCGGGTGAGCAGTTCTTC
>TRBV28|TRBJ1-2|NA|TRBD1
CASTIIGTGALSYGYTF
TGTGCCAGCACCATAATTGGCACAGGGGCTCTCAGCTATGGCTACACCTTC
>TRBV11-3|TRBJ1-5|NA|TRBD1
CASSHDGDRGRVWQPQHF
TGTGCCAGCAGCCATGATGGCGACAGGGGGCGAGTTTGGCAGCCCCAGCATTTT
>TRBV19|TRBJ2-3|NA|NA
CASSIEDTQYF
TGTGCCAGTAGTATTGAGGATACGCAGTATTTT
>TRBV7-6|TRBJ2-1|NA|TRBD1
CASSFSEGAKYNEQFF
TGTGCCAGCAGCTTTTCTGAGGGGGCGAAGTACAATGAGCAGTTCTTC
>TRBV2|TRBJ1-5|NA|NA
CASSVDYSNQPQHF
TGTGCCAGCAGCGTAGATTATAGCAATCAGCCCCAGCATTTT
>TRBV9|TRBJ2-7|NA|NA
CASSVGRAIDYEQYF
TGTGCCAGCAGCGTAGGCAGGGCCATCGACTACGAGCAGTACTTC
>TRBV7-2|TRBJ2-4|NA|TRBD2
CASSLGREGNIQYF
TGTGCCAGCAGCCTGGGACGGGAGGGAAACATTCAGTACTTC
>TRBV18|TRBJ2-7|NA|NA
CASSPRTTGEQYF
TGTGCCAGCTCACCAAGGACCACGGGGGAGCAGTACTTC
>TRBV9|TRBJ2-7|NA|TRBD1
CASSAGGTGVYEQYF
TGTGCCAGCAGCGCAGGGGGGACAGGGGTCTACGAGCAGTACTTC
>TRBV5-4|TRBJ2-3|NA|NA
CASSRGGRPSTDTQYF
TGTGCCAGCAGCCGGGGAGGCAGACCTAGCACAGATACGCAGTATTTT
>TRBV4-1|TRBJ1-2|few|NA
CASSQWFRDYGYTF
TGCGCCAGCAGCCAATGGTTCAGGGACTATGGCTACACCTTC
>TRBV13|TRBJ2-3|once|NA
CASSAAGISTDTQYF
TGTGCCAGCAGCGCAGCGGGTATAAGCACAGATACGCAGTATTTT
>TRBV5-1|TRBJ1-1|NA|NA
CASSLVVQATEAFF
TGCGCCAGCAGTTTGGTCGTACAGGCCACTGAAGCTTTCTTT
>TRBV7-9|TRBJ1-2|NA|NA
CASSLGSGYGYTF
TGTGCCAGCAGCTTAGGCTCAGGCTATGGCTACACCTTC
>TRBV25-1|TRBJ2-3|NA|TRBD2
CATPPARESPDTQYF
TGTGCCACCCCGCCCGCGCGGGAGTCCCCAGATACGCAGTATTTT
>TRBV6-1|TRBJ2-2|NA|NA
CASSEIQGAGELFF
TGTGCCAGCAGTGAAATCCAGGGTGCCGGGGAGCTGTTTTTT
>TRBV5-4|TRBJ2-6|few|TRBD1
CASSLRQGAGANVLTF
TGTGCCAGCAGCTTGAGGCAGGGGGCCGGGGCCAACGTCCTGACTTTC
>TRBV7-9|TRBJ2-7|NA|TRBD2
CASSLSGREGEQYF
TGTGCCAGCAGCTTATCCGGGAGGGAAGGCGAGCAGTACTTC
>TRBV9|TRBJ2-3|NA|NA
CASSVVTDFHLTDTQYF
TGTGCCAGCAGCGTAGTAACAGATTTCCATCTCACAGATACGCAGTATTTT
>TRBV19|TRBJ1-3|NA|NA
CASRIPGRRANGNTIYF
TGTGCCAGTAGAATCCCCGGAAGGAGGGCAAATGGAAACACCATATATTTT
>TRBV7-2|TRBJ1-5|NA|TRBD1
CASSLRGGDQPQHF
TGTGCCAGCAGCTTAAGAGGGGGCGATCAGCCCCAGCATTTT
>TRBV10-3|TRBJ2-7|NA|TRBD2
CAIRGLAGDKQYF
TGTGCCATCAGAGGGCTAGCGGGAGATAAGCAGTACTTC
>TRBV6-1|TRBJ1-6|NA|TRBD1
CASSEPGQGNSPLHF
TGTGCCAGCAGTGAACCCGGACAGGGGAATTCACCCCTCCACTTT
>TRBV7-8|TRBJ1-1|NA|TRBD1
CASSSDRGQGNTEAFF
TGTGCCAGCAGCTCCGACAGGGGGCAAGGGAACACTGAAGCTTTCTTT
>TRBV29-1|TRBJ1-5|NA|NA
CSATAPNQPQHF
TGCAGCGCAACTGCCCCCAATCAGCCCCAGCATTTT
>TRBV9|TRBJ2-7|once|TRBD2
CASSPVEREAVEQYF
TGTGCCAGCAGCCCTGTCGAGCGGGAGGCCGTCGAGCAGTACTTC
>TRBV12-5|TRBJ1-5|NA|TRBD1
CASGFLLGTAELNQPQHF
TGTGCTAGTGGGTTTCTTCTCGGGACAGCCGAACTCAATCAGCCCCAGCATTTT
>TRBV5-5|TRBJ1-1|NA|TRBD1
CASSLQGGGGTEAFF
TGTGCCAGCAGCTTACAGGGGGGAGGGGGCACTGAAGCTTTCTTT
>TRBV11-1|TRBJ2-5|NA|TRBD2
CASSYTTSGSETQYF
TGTGCCAGCAGCTACACGACTAGCGGGAGCGAGACCCAGTACTTC
>TRBV18|TRBJ2-1|NA|TRBD2
CASSPGTSGYNEQFF
TGTGCCAGCTCACCAGGGACTAGCGGATACAATGAGCAGTTCTTC
>TRBV5-6|TRBJ1-1|NA|TRBD1
CASSVGQGYTEAFF
TGTGCCAGCAGCGTGGGACAGGGGTACACTGAAGCTTTCTTT
>TRBV7-9|TRBJ1-1|NA|NA
CASSLIRHVNTEAFF
TGTGCCAGCAGCTTAATCCGACATGTGAACACTGAAGCTTTCTTT
>TRBV6-5|TRBJ2-5|few|NA
CASSYSSPKESGQYF
TGTGCCAGCAGTTACTCGAGCCCCAAAGAGTCAGGCCAGTACTTC
>TRBV12-5|TRBJ2-2|NA|NA
CASRRVNTGELFF
TGTGCTAGTAGGCGGGTGAACACCGGGGAGCTGTTTTTT
>TRBV28|TRBJ2-3|NA|NA
CASIVGAAGFTDTQYF
TGTGCCAGCATTGTAGGGGCGGCGGGGTTCACAGATACGCAGTATTTT